The 8 T cell receptor beta chains listed next were all sequenced from one sample in a study of T cell responses to AZD1222 COVID-19 vaccine. Method: immunoSEQ multiplex PCR; TCRdb's copy keeps in-frame clones and lacks some. This table holds some 100,000 clones, around 87% found once. Specimen: peripheral blood, collected 28 days after the second AZD1222 dose. These receptors came from an adult who received the AZD1222 COVID-19 vaccine.

The V and J genes are TRBV19 and TRBJ2-1; 10 positions match TRBD1. Per germline, CDR1 LNHDA and CDR2 SQIVND (reference sequence). V lost 6 bases and J lost 8; bases outside the gene matches: 4. This CDR3 region has 13 residues. As DNA, the CDR3 is TGTGCCAGTAGGCGAGGACAGGGGGATGAGCAGTTCTTC. This sequence encodes CASRRGQGDEQFF. The whole variable domain, remainder taken from reference TRBV19 and TRBJ2-1, is DGGITQSPKYLFRKEGQNVTLSCEQNLNHDAMYWYRQDPGQGLRLIYYSQIVNDFQKGDIAEGYSVSREKKESFPLTVTSAQKNPTAFYLCASRRGQGDEQFFGPGTRLTVL.

The gene calls are TRBV14 and TRBJ2-7; tentative D call: TRBD1 (5 bases). The germline gives CDR1 SGHDN, CDR2 FVKESK. Trimming shortened V by 5 bases and J by 0 bases, and 14 bases separated the two germline ends. This CDR3 has 15 amino acids. The DNA for the CDR3 is TGTGCCAGCAGCTCAAGGGGCAGTCGCTCCTACGAGCAGTACTTC. Amino acids: CASSSRGSRSYEQYF.

This chain uses TRBV11-2 with TRBJ1-2, with 8 bases that match TRBD1. Looked up from germline, CDR1 is SGHAT and CDR2 is FQNNGV. The CDR3 covers 14 residues. Trimming took 4 bases from V and 6 from J; bases not matched to a gene: 7. DNA for the CDR3: TGTGCCAGCAGCTCGACCCAGGGGGCGGATGGCTACACCTTC. Protein: CASSSTQGADGYTF.

The CDR3 protein is CASRWKGAVREQYF. The DNA for the CDR3 is TGTGCCAGCCGGTGGAAGGGGGCCGTTCGCGAGCAGTACTTC. V and J are TRBV27 and TRBJ2-7; 7 bases line up with TRBD1. The CDR3 is made up of 14 amino acids. The junction had 13 bases not matched to a gene; V was cut back by 8 bases and J by 6 bases. In germline, CDR1 is MNHEY, CDR2 SMNVEV (reference sequence).

V usage is TRBV9 and J usage is TRBJ2-1; 10 bases map to TRBD2. This CDR3 is 17 amino acids long. After removal of 0 bases from V and 4 bases from J, the junction contained 7 bases not matched to a gene. The germline V gene encodes CDR1 SGDLS and CDR2 YYNGEE. The CDR3 spells CASSVGASGSGYNEQFF. DNA of the CDR3: TGTGCCAGCAGCGTAGGGGCTAGCGGGAGTGGTTACAATGAGCAGTTCTTC.

This clone occurred a few times. This chain joins TRBV20-1 and TRBJ1-2, with unresolved D. V was clipped by 7 bases and J by 4 bases, with 10 bases between them. Germline V lookup: CDR1 DFQATT, CDR2 SNEGSKA (reference sequence). This CDR3 contains 11 residues. The DNA of the CDR3 is TGCAGTGTCCAGGATGCCTATGGCTACACCTTC. Amino acid sequence: CSVQDAYGYTF.

V gene TRBV10-3 combines with J gene TRBJ2-3, with a possible D match to TRBD1 (5 bases). Trimming took off 11 bases at V and 2 bases at J, with 20 bases between the two ends. The CDR3 is 15 amino acids. CDR1 and CDR2 from the germline V gene are ENHRY and SYGVKD. CDR3 nucleotide sequence: TGTGCCTCCGCTACAGGCGGAAATATCACAGATACGCAGTATTTT. As protein: CASATGGNITDTQYF.

The CDR3 is CASTRGGLGYEQYF. The CDR3 DNA reads as TGTGCCAGCACCAGGGGAGGGCTAGGTTACGAGCAGTACTTC. The chain couples TRBV6-5 to TRBJ2-7; the D gene is possibly TRBD2 (7 bases). The ends were cut back, 7 bases at V and 4 bases at J, with 17 bases in the middle. This CDR3 contains 14 residues. The germline V gene has CDR1 MNHEY and CDR2 SVGAGI.